The rows below give T cell receptor beta chains drawn from one sample of a study of T cell responses to AZD1222 COVID-19 vaccine. Sequenced by immunoSEQ multiplex PCR; TCRdb stores in-frame clones only, minus some. The sample has around 130,000 clones, 70% to 90% seen once. Material: peripheral blood, obtained 28 days after the second AZD1222 dose. The receptors stem from an adult who received the AZD1222 COVID-19 vaccine. CDR3s include the opening cysteine and the closing phenylalanine or tryptophan. The size field is filled for only some rows; it gives once, few, many or a size class.

clone_size: NA; j_call: TRBJ1-5; v_call: TRBV7-9; cdr3_aa: CASSLDGGQPQHF
clone_size: NA; j_call: TRBJ2-6; v_call: TRBV28; cdr3_aa: CASSLGGTGYSGANVLTF
clone_size: NA; j_call: TRBJ1-1; v_call: TRBV7-8; cdr3_aa: CASSLQGAEAFF
clone_size: NA; j_call: TRBJ1-1; v_call: TRBV19; cdr3_aa: CASGGTGALKGVEAFF
clone_size: NA; j_call: TRBJ1-1; v_call: TRBV28; cdr3_aa: CASISVGLGKNTEAFF
clone_size: NA; j_call: TRBJ1-2; v_call: TRBV15; cdr3_aa: CATSRDRRTNYGYTF
clone_size: once; j_call: TRBJ2-1; v_call: TRBV28; cdr3_aa: CASSLGGGSYNEQFF
clone_size: once; j_call: TRBJ2-7; v_call: TRBV6-5; cdr3_aa: CASSYSGQGAYEQYF
clone_size: NA; j_call: TRBJ2-7; v_call: TRBV30; cdr3_aa: CAWRISGTWREQYF
clone_size: NA; j_call: TRBJ2-1; v_call: TRBV3-1/TRBV3-2; cdr3_aa: CASSPVAGAYNEQFF
clone_size: few; j_call: TRBJ1-2; v_call: TRBV28; cdr3_aa: CAIPTGDSYGYTF
clone_size: NA; j_call: TRBJ2-3; v_call: TRBV2; cdr3_aa: CASSDLGDTDTQYF